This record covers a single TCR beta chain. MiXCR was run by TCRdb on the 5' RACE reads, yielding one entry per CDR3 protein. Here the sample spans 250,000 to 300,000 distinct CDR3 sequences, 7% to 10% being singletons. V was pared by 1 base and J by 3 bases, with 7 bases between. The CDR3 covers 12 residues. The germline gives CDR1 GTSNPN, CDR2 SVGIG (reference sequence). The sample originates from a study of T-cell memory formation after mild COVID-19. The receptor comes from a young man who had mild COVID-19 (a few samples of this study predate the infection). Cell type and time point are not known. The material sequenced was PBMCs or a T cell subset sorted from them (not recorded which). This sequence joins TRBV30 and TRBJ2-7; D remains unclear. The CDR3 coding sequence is TGTGCCTGGAGTGGGAACAACTACGAGCAGTACTTC. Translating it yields CAWSGNNYEQYF.